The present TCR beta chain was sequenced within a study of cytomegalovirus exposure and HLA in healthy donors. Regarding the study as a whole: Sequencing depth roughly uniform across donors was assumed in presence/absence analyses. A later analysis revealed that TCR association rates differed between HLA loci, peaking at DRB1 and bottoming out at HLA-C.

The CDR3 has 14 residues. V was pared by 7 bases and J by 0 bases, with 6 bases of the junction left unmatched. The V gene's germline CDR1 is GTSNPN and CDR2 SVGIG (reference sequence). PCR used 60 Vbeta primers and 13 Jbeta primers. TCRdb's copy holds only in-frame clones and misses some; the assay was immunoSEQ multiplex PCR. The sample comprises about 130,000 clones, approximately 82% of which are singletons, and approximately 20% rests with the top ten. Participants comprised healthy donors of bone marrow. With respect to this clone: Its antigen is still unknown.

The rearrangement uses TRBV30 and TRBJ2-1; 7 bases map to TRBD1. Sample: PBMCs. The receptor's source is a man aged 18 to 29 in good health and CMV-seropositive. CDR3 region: CAFQTGSSYNEQFF. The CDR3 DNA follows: TGTGCCTTTCAGACAGGGAGCTCCTACAATGAGCAGTTCTTC.